This T cell receptor (beta chain) is drawn from a study of T cells in narcolepsy. This CDR3 is 15 amino acids long. V lost 0 bases and J 1 base, leaving 7 bases between the germline ends. The germline CDR1 and CDR2 sequences are SNHLY and FYNNEI. General study results and limits: Reportedly, autoreactive clonotypes were serially detected in patients' blood but not controls'. HCRT-specific and TRIB2-specific autoreactive clonotypes appeared among same-patient CSF and blood CD4+ clonotypes.

Profiling relied on immunoSEQ multiplex PCR, and the TCRdb table lists in-frame clones only, not all of them. The sample includes approximately 2,600 clones, less than 30% of them seen just once. On this clone itself: Its antigen is unidentified.

This chain links TRBV2 with TRBJ1-5; TRBD1 is a possible D gene (5 bases). Sequenced sample: cultured CD4+ T cells from cerebrospinal fluid. The sequence was collected from a human donor with narcolepsy. The CDR3 here is CASSEARTSNQPQHF. The CDR3 region has the DNA TGTGCCAGCAGTGAAGCACGGACAAGCAATCAGCCCCAGCATTTT.